This record covers a single TCR beta chain. The study drew participants aged roughly 18 to 95 years from some 24 US areas. These data come from a study of blood T cell repertoires in COVID-19. Sequenced by immunoSEQ multiplex PCR; TCRdb stores in-frame clones only, minus some. This table has 300,000 to 500,000 clones, 88% appearing once. The clonotype was recovered from a woman under 40 with acute COVID-19. The sample was PBMCs or T cells enriched from blood (not recorded which).

The CDR3 DNA sequence: TGCGCCAGCAGCAAACAGGGATCTGGGGCCAACGTCCTGACTTTC. This encodes CASSKQGSGANVLTF. The chain links TRBV5-1 to TRBJ2-6, with D tentatively TRBD1 (6 bases). The germline gives CDR1 SGHRS, CDR2 YFSETQ. Trimming took 4 bases from V and 1 from J, leaving 9 bases between them. The CDR3 loop spans 15 amino acids.